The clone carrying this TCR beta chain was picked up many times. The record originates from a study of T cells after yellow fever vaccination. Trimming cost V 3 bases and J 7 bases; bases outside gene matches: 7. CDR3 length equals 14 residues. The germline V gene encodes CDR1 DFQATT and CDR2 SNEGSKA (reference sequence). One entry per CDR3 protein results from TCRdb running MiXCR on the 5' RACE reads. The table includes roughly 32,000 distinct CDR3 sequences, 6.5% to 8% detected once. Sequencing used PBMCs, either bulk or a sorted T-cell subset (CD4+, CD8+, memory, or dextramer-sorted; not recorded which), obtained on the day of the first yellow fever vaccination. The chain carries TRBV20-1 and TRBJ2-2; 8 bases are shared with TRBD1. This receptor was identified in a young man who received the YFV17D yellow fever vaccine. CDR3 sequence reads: CSARDREGVGELFF. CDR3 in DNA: TGCAGTGCTAGGGACAGGGAAGGGGTCGGGGAGCTGTTTTTT.